The clone carrying this T cell receptor beta chain was recorded at least ten times. The antigen is undetermined. This beta chain is a stray sequence in a library constructed for alpha chains; its clone size is not meaningful. The entry originates in a study of spatial heterogeneity in lung cancer. Whole-study results and caveats: Tumor mutation counts were tracked by expanded intratumoral alpha and beta TCR counts.

Time point in this sample: sample taken at primary tumor resection. The CDR3 has 11 amino acids. Deletions cut 6 bases from V and 4 bases from J, with 4 bases between. Germline V gene sequence: CDR1 MGHDK, CDR2 SYGVNS. TCRdb reprocessed the 5' RACE reads via MiXCR and lists one record per CDR3 protein. The data contain thousands of distinct CDR3 sequences, around 6.7% of them singletons. This TCR was recovered from a female donor with early-stage non-small cell lung cancer. The chain combines TRBV25-1 with TRBJ2-1; D is uncertain. Sequenced material: lung tumor tissue, taken at surgery. The CDR3 protein is CASRGYNEQFF. The CDR3 nucleotides are TGTGCCAGCAGGGGGTACAATGAGCAGTTCTTC.